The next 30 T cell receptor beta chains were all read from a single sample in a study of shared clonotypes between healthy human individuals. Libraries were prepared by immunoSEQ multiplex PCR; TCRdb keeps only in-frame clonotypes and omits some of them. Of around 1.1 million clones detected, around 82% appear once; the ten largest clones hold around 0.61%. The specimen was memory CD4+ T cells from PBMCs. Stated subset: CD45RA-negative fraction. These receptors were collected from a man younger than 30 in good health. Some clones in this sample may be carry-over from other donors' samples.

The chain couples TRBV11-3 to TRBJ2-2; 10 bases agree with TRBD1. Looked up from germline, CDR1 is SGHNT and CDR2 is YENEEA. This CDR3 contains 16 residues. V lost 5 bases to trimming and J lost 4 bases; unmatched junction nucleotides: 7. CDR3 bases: TGTGCCAGCAGCGTCACGCGGACAGGGGGCACCGGGGAGCTGTTTTTT. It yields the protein CASSVTRTGGTGELFF.

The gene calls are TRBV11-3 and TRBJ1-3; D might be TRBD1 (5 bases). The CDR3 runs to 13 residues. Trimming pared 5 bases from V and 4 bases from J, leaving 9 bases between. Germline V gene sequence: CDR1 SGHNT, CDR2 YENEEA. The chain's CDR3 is CASSGGAGNTIYF. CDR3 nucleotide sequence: TGTGCCAGCAGCGGGGGAGCCGGAAACACCATATATTTT.

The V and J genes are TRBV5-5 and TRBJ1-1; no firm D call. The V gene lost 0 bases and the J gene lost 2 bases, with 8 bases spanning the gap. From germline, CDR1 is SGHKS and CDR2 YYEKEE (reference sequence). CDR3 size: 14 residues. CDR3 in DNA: TGTGCCAGCAGCTTGGTGGTCCCAAACACTGAAGCTTTCTTT. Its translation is CASSLVVPNTEAFF.

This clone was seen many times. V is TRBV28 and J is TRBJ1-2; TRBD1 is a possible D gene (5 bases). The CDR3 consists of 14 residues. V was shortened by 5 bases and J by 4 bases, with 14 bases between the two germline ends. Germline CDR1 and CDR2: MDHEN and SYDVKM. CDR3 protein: CASSKQAGGYGYTF. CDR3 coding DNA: TGTGCCAGCAGTAAACAGGCCGGAGGCTATGGCTACACCTTC.

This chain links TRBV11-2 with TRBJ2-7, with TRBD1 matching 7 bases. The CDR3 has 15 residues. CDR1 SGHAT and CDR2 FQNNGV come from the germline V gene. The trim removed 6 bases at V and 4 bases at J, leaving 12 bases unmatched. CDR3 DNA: TGTGCCAGCAGACGAGTGGGACAGCCGCAATACGAGCAGTACTTC. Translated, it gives CASRRVGQPQYEQYF.

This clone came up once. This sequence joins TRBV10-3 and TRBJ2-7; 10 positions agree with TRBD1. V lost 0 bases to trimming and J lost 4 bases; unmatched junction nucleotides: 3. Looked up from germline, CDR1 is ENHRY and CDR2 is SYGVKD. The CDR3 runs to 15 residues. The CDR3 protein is CAISESTGGQYEQYF. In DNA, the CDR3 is TGTGCCATCAGTGAGTCGACAGGGGGCCAATACGAGCAGTACTTC.

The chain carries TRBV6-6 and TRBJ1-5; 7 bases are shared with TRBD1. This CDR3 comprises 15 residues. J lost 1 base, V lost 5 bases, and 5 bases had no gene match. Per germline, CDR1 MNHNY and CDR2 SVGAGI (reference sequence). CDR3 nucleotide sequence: TGTGCCAGCAGTCGACAGGGACCGAGCAATCAGCCCCAGCATTTT. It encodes CASSRQGPSNQPQHF.

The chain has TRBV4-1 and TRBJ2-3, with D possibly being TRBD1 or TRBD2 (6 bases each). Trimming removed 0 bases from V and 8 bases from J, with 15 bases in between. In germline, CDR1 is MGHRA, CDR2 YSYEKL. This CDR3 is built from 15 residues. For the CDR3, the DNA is TGCGCCAGCAGCCAAGATGGCGGGACATCTCTTACGCAGTATTTT. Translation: CASSQDGGTSLTQYF.

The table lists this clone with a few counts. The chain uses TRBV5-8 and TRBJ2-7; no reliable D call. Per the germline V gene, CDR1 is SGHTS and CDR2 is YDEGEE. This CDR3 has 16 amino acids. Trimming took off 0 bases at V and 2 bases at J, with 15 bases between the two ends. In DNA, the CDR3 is TGTGCCAGCAGCTTGGCTGTCAGGACGGAGACCTACGAGCAGTACTTC. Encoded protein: CASSLAVRTETYEQYF.

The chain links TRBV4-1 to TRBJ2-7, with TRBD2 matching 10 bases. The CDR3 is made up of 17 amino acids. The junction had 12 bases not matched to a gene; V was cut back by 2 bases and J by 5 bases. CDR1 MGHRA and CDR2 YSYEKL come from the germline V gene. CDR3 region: CASSQYYTSGIAHEQYF. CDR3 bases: TGCGCCAGCAGCCAATATTATACTAGCGGGATTGCCCACGAGCAGTACTTC.

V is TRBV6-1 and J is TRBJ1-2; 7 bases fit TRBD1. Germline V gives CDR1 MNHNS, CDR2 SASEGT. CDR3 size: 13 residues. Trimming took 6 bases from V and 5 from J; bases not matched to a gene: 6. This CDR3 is CASSRGTVYGYTF. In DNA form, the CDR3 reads TGTGCCAGCAGCCGCGGGACAGTTTATGGCTACACCTTC.

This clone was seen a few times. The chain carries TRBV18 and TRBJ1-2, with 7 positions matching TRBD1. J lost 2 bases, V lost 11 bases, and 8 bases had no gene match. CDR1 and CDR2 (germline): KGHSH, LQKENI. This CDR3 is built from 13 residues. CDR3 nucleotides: TGTGCCGGCCGGGACAGTGACAACTATGGCTACACCTTC. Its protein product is CAGRDSDNYGYTF.

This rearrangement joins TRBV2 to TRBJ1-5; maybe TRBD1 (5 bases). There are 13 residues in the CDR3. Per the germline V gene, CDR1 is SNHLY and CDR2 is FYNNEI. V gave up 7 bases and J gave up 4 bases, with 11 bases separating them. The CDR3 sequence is CASKQELNQPQHF. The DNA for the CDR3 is TGTGCCAGCAAACAGGAATTGAATCAGCCCCAGCATTTT.

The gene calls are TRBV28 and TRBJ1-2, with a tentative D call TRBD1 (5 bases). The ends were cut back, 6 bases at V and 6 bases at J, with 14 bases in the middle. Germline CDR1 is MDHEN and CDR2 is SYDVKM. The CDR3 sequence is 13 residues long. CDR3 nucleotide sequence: TGTGCCAGCAGGATCAGGGAAGCGAATGGCTACACCTTC. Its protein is CASRIREANGYTF.

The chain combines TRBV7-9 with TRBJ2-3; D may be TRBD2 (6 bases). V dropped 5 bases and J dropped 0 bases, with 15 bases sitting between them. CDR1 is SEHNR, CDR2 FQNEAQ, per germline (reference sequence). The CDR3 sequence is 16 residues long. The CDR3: CASSGAGRASTDTQYF. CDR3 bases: TGTGCCAGCAGCGGAGCGGGTCGTGCTAGCACAGATACGCAGTATTTT.

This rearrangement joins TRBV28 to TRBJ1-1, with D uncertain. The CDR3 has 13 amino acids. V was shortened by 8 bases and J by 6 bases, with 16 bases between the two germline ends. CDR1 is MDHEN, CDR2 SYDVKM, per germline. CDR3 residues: CASGLGKTAEAFF. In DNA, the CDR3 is TGTGCCAGCGGGTTAGGGAAGACCGCTGAAGCTTTCTTT.

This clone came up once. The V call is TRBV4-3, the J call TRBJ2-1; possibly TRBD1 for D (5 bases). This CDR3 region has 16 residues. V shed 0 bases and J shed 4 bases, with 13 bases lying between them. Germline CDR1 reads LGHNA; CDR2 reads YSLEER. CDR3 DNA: TGCGCCAGCAGCCAAGATCCGCAGGGTGCGTACAATGAGCAGTTCTTC. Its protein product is CASSQDPQGAYNEQFF.

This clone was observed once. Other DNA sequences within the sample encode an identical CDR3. CDR3 region: CSVGQGWGMNTEAFF. The DNA of the CDR3 is TGCAGCGTTGGGCAGGGATGGGGAATGAACACTGAAGCTTTCTTT. The chain combines TRBV29-1 with TRBJ1-1; perhaps TRBD1 as D (5 bases). The CDR3 consists of 15 residues. V was shortened by 4 bases and J by 0 bases, with 15 bases between the two germline ends. CDR1 is SQVTM and CDR2 is ANQGSEA in the germline V gene.

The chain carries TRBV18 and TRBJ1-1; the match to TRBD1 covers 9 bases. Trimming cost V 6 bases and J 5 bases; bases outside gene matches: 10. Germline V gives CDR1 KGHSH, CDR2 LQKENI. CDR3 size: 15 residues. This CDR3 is CASSPGQGGLTEAFF. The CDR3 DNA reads TGTGCCAGCTCGCCGGGACAGGGTGGATTGACTGAAGCTTTCTTT. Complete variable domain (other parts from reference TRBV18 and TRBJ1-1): NAGVMQNPRHLVRRRGQEARLRCSPMKGHSHVYWYRQLPEEGLKFMVYLQKENIIDESGMPKERFSAEFPKEGPSILRIQQVVRGDSAAYFCASSPGQGGLTEAFFGQGTRLTVV.

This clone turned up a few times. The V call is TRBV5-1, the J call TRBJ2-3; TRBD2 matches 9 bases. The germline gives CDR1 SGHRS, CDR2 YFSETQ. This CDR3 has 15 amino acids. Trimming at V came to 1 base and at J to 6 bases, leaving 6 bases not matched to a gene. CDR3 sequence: CASSLQGGRVDTQYF. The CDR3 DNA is TGCGCCAGCAGCTTGCAAGGCGGGAGGGTGGATACGCAGTATTTT.

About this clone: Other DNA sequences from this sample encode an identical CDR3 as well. The CDR3 here is CATSPRLRISVEQYF. The DNA for the CDR3 is TGTGCCACCAGCCCGAGACTAAGGATTTCTGTGGAGCAGTACTTC. V usage is TRBV15 and J usage is TRBJ2-5; D is possibly TRBD2 (5 bases). The germline V gene encodes CDR1 LNHNV and CDR2 YYDKDF (reference sequence). V was trimmed by 5 bases and J by 11 bases, leaving 24 bases between them. The CDR3 spans 15 residues.

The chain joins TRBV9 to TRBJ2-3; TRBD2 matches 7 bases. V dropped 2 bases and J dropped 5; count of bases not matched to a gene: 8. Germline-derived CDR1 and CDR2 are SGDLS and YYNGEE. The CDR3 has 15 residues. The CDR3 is CASSVLAGAGDTQYF. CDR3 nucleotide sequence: TGTGCCAGCAGCGTTCTGGCGGGAGCGGGAGATACGCAGTATTTT.

CDR3 nucleotide sequence: TGTGCCAGCAGTCCTAGGACTAGCGGGAAAAAAGAGACCCAGTACTTC. It translates to CASSPRTSGKKETQYF. The chain is built from TRBV27 and TRBJ2-5; TRBD2 matches at 12 bases. There are 16 residues in the CDR3. CDR1 is MNHEY and CDR2 is SMNVEV in the germline V gene (reference sequence). J gave up 3 bases and V 5 bases, and 7 bases lay outside the gene matches.

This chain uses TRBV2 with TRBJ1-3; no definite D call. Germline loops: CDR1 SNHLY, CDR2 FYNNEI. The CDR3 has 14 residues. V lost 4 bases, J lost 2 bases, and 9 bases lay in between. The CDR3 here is CASSVGVTGNTIYF. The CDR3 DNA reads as TGTGCCAGCAGTGTGGGAGTCACTGGAAACACCATATATTTT. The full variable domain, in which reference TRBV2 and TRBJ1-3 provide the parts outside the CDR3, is EPEVTQTPSHQVTQMGQEVILRCVPISNHLYFYWYRQILGQKVEFLVSFYNNEISEKSEIFDDQFSVERPDGSNFTLKIRSTKLEDSAMYFCASSVGVTGNTIYFGEGSWLTVV.

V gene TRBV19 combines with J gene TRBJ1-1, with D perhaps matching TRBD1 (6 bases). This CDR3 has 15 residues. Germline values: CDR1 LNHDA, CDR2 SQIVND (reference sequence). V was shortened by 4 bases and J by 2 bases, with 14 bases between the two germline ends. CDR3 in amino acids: CASSREDRTNTEAFF. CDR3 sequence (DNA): TGTGCCAGTAGTAGGGAGGACAGAACTAACACTGAAGCTTTCTTT.

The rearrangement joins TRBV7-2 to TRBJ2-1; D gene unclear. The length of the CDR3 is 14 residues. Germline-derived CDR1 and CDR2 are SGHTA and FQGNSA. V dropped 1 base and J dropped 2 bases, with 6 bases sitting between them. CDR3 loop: CASSLGYTYNEQFF. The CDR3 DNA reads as TGTGCCAGCAGCTTAGGCTACACCTACAATGAGCAGTTCTTC.

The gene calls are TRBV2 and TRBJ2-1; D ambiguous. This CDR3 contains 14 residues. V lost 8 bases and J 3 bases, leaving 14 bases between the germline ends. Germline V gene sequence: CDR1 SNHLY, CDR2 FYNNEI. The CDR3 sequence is CASAPRSGYNEQFF. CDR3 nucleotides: TGTGCCAGCGCCCCCCGAAGTGGCTACAATGAGCAGTTCTTC. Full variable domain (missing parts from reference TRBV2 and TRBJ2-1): EPEVTQTPSHQVTQMGQEVILRCVPISNHLYFYWYRQILGQKVEFLVSFYNNEISEKSEIFDDQFSVERPDGSNFTLKIRSTKLEDSAMYFCASAPRSGYNEQFFGPGTRLTVL.

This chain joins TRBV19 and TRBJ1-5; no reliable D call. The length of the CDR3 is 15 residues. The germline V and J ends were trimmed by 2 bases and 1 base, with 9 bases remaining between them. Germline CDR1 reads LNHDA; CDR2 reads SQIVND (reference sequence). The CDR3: CASSIQTLSNQPQHF. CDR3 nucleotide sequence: TGTGCCAGTAGTATACAGACCTTGAGCAATCAGCCCCAGCATTTT.

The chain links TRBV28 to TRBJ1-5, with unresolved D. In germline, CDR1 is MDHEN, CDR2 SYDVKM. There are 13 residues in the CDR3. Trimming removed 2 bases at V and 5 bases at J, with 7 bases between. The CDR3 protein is CASSLRSHQPQHF. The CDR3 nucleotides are TGTGCCAGCAGTTTAAGGTCACATCAGCCCCAGCATTTT.

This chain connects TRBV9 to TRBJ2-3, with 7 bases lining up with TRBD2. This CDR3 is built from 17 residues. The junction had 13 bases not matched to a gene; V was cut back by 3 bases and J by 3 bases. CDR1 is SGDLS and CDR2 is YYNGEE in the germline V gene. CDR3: CASSAGGGRWGTDTQYF. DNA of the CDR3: TGTGCCAGCAGCGCCGGGGGAGGGCGATGGGGAACAGATACGCAGTATTTT.